In this sample, the clone carrying this TCR beta chain turned up once. This entry belongs to a study of blood T cell repertoires in COVID-19. The wider study: COVID-19 samples collected from the United States, Italy and Spain covered acute and convalescent phases. Nucleic acid was either cDNA or gDNA, and it came from T cells, B-cell-depleted T cells, or PBMCs.

V was pared by 5 bases and J by 2 bases, with 5 bases of the junction left unmatched. The CDR3 contains 15 residues. In germline, CDR1 is WSHSY, CDR2 SAAADI. Libraries were prepared by immunoSEQ multiplex PCR; TCRdb keeps only in-frame clonotypes and omits some of them. The table records 81,000 or so clones, 81% of them present only once. The specimen was peripheral blood. This sequence joins TRBV10-2 and TRBJ2-2; 7 bases are shared with TRBD1. The receptor comes from a human donor in a cohort sampled during active COVID-19. CDR3 DNA: TGCGCCAGCAGTACCGGGACAGCTAACACCGGGGAGCTGTTTTTT. Translating gives CASSTGTANTGELFF.